This TCR beta chain derives from a study of T cell repertoires in cytomegalovirus infection. About the research overall: Carrying CMV and the relevant HLA type showed in public TCR beta signatures. Study results and limitations: Predominance within the ex vivo response was attributable to HLA-C-restricted CMV-specific TCR beta clonotypes.

This clonotype was recorded at least ten times. What it binds is not known. Using its own MiXCR run on the reads, TCRdb lists one record per CDR3 protein. Seen here are roughly 230,000 distinct CDR3 sequences, roughly 6.5% observed once, and the top ten hold roughly 6%. The CDR3 spans 15 residues. Germline-derived CDR1 and CDR2 are SGDLS and YYNGEE. V lost 2 bases, J lost 0 bases, and 10 bases lay in between. The specimen sequenced was PBMCs. The chain couples TRBV9 to TRBJ2-3, with D tentatively TRBD2 (6 bases). The TCR was taken from a human donor in good health (CMV status not recorded). Some clones in this sample may be carry-over from other donors' samples. As DNA, the CDR3 is TGTGCCAGCAGCGTCGCCGGGACTAGCACAGATACGCAGTATTTT. It codes for CASSVAGTSTDTQYF.